The 18 T cell receptor beta chains reported below all come from one sample, sequenced in a study of T cell responses to AZD1222 COVID-19 vaccine. Sequencing was performed with immunoSEQ multiplex PCR; in TCRdb, only in-frame clones are kept and a portion is missing. The table lists roughly 120,000 clones, roughly 85% of them singletons. This material consisted of peripheral blood, taken on day 0 of MenACWY control vaccination. The receptors derive from an adult in good health.

Only one count was recorded for this clone. V and J are TRBV18 and TRBJ2-2, with D perhaps TRBD1 (6 bases). The germline gives CDR1 KGHSH, CDR2 LQKENI. The length of the CDR3 is 14 residues. The V end lost 3 bases, the J end lost 5 bases, and 10 bases lay between the germline ends. CDR3 amino acids: CASSPQDSTGELFF. As DNA, the CDR3 is TGTGCCAGCTCACCCCAGGACAGTACCGGGGAGCTGTTTTTT.

The CDR3: CASSLTVTGELFF. The CDR3 DNA is TGTGCCAGCAGCCTTACAGTGACCGGGGAGCTGTTTTTT. V is TRBV11-2 and J is TRBJ2-2; no clear D. Trimming shortened V by 5 bases and J by 5 bases, and 9 bases separated the two germline ends. The CDR3 contains 13 residues. Looked up from germline, CDR1 is SGHAT and CDR2 is FQNNGV.

This chain uses TRBV6-1 with TRBJ1-1; 7 nucleotides line up with TRBD1. Trimming took 3 bases from V and 1 from J; bases not matched to a gene: 5. This CDR3 has 15 amino acids. CDR1 and CDR2 from the germline V gene are MNHNS and SASEGT. The CDR3 loop is CASSEDRYPNTEAFF. The CDR3 DNA follows: TGTGCCAGCAGTGAGGACAGGTACCCGAACACTGAAGCTTTCTTT.

The rearrangement uses TRBV4-2 and TRBJ2-1; TRBD2 matches at 13 bases. Unmatched junction bases numbered 8, after V lost 0 bases and J lost 0 bases. This CDR3 has 20 amino acids. Looked up from germline, CDR1 is LGHNA and CDR2 is YNFKEQ. The DNA of the CDR3 is TGTGCCAGCAGCCAAGATCAACTAGCGGGAGGGCGGAGCTCCTACAATGAGCAGTTCTTC. Protein product: CASSQDQLAGGRSSYNEQFF.

Concerning this clone: Sequence at one end of the junction differs from germline and may be a read error. V is TRBV29-1 and J is TRBJ1-3; TRBD1 might be the D (5 bases). The CDR3 has 14 amino acids. In germline, CDR1 is SQVTM, CDR2 ANQGSEA. The CDR3 bases are TGCAGCGCCGCAGAAGGGGCGGTTGGATACACCATATATTTT. Translation: CSAAEGAVGYTIYF.

The chain uses TRBV20-1 and TRBJ2-7; no clear D gene. The CDR3 runs 11 residues. Germline V lookup: CDR1 DFQATT, CDR2 SNEGSKA (reference sequence). Trimming left V 6 bases short and J 5 bases short, with 11 bases between. CDR3 sequence reads: CSAGPGHEQYF. In nucleotides, the CDR3 is TGCAGTGCCGGACCTGGCCACGAGCAGTACTTC.

The V call is TRBV5-1, the J call TRBJ1-5; D gene uncertain. V gave up 1 base and J gave up 2 bases, with 4 bases separating them. Germline loops: CDR1 SGHRS, CDR2 YFSETQ. This CDR3 is 13 amino acids long. CDR3 nucleotides: TGCGCCAGCAGCTTGACAGGCAATCAGCCCCAGCATTTT. Its protein product is CASSLTGNQPQHF. Supplemented by reference TRBV5-1 and TRBJ1-5, the full variable domain reads KAGVTQTPRYLIKTRGQQVTLSCSPISGHRSVSWYQQTPGQGLQFLFEYFSETQRNKGNFPGRFSGRQFSNSRSEMNVSTLELGDSALYLCASSLTGNQPQHFGDGTRLSIL.

The chain employs TRBV24-1 and TRBJ1-5; D unresolved. Trimming stripped 5 bases from V and 3 bases from J, with 4 bases between. The CDR3 is 12 residues long. Germline values: CDR1 KGHDR, CDR2 SFDVKD. The CDR3 DNA follows: TGTGCCACCAGTGCTCCCAATCAGCCCCAGCATTTT. It codes for CATSAPNQPQHF.

The chain combines TRBV10-3 with TRBJ2-5; D is ambiguous. V shed 0 bases and J shed 3 bases, with 17 bases lying between them. CDR1 is ENHRY, CDR2 SYGVKD, per germline. This CDR3 region has 17 residues. This CDR3 is CAISESVVKDPKETQYF. The CDR3 nucleotides read TGTGCCATCAGTGAGTCCGTGGTTAAGGACCCTAAAGAGACCCAGTACTTC.

The V and J genes are TRBV11-2 and TRBJ2-2; D might be TRBD1 (5 bases). Germline CDR1 and CDR2: SGHAT and FQNNGV. Deletions cut 5 bases from V and 0 bases from J, with 13 bases between. The CDR3 covers 16 residues. The CDR3 here is CASSRRLGANTGELFF. Here the CDR3 DNA reads TGTGCCAGCAGCCGGAGATTAGGGGCGAACACCGGGGAGCTGTTTTTT. Drawing the rest from reference TRBV11-2 and TRBJ2-2, the complete variable domain is EAGVAQSPRYKIIEKRQSVAFWCNPISGHATLYWYQQILGQGPKLLIQFQNNGVVDDSQLPKDRFSAERLKGVDSTLKIQPAKLEDSAVYLCASSRRLGANTGELFFGEGSRLTVL.

The J gene is TRBJ1-2, the V gene TRBV29-1; TRBD1 is a possible D gene (6 bases). The CDR3 spans 13 residues. The V end lost 4 bases, the J end lost 7 bases, and 16 bases lay between the germline ends. CDR1 SQVTM and CDR2 ANQGSEA come from the germline V gene. The CDR3 is CSVVRDKGSGYTF. In nucleotides, the CDR3 is TGCAGCGTTGTCCGGGACAAAGGCAGTGGCTACACCTTC.

On this clone: One junction end does not reproduce the germline sequence, and a read error may be involved. This chain links TRBV2 with TRBJ1-1, with a tentative D call TRBD1 (6 bases). Germline CDR1 reads SNHLY; CDR2 reads FYNNEI. The CDR3 consists of 15 residues. CDR3 sequence reads: CASLKRGARNAEAFF. Here the CDR3 DNA reads TGTGCCAGCCTAAAGAGGGGGGCCCGGAACGCTGAAGCTTTCTTT.

This clone was counted once. The chain employs TRBV28 and TRBJ1-6; no clear D gene. The V end was cut by 7 bases, the J end by 2 bases, with 9 bases between. Per germline, CDR1 MDHEN and CDR2 SYDVKM. The CDR3 contains 14 residues. CDR3: CASKKTPYNSPLHF. The CDR3 DNA sequence: TGTGCCAGCAAAAAAACCCCCTATAATTCACCCCTCCACTTT.

This chain connects TRBV10-1 to TRBJ2-4; no reliable D call. Per the germline V gene, CDR1 is WNHNN and CDR2 is SYGVQD (reference sequence). V shed 3 bases and J shed 6 bases, with 9 bases lying between them. This CDR3 is built from 13 residues. CDR3 nucleotide sequence: TGCGCCAGCAGTGACTCAACCCCAAACATTCAGTACTTC. Translating gives CASSDSTPNIQYF.

The chain employs TRBV9 and TRBJ1-1; tentative D call: TRBD1 (5 bases). Germline V gene data show CDR1 as SGDLS and CDR2 as YYNGEE. V was pared by 4 bases and J by 6 bases, with 19 bases between. The CDR3 is 15 residues long. DNA of the CDR3: TGTGCCAGCAGCCAGGGTCCGGGCCGGAGGGCTGAAGCTTTCTTT. This codes for CASSQGPGRRAEAFF. Full variable domain (outside the CDR3, taken from reference TRBV9 and TRBJ1-1): DSGVTQTPKHLITATGQRVTLRCSPRSGDLSVYWYQQSLDQGLQFLIQYYNGEERAKGNILERFSAQQFPDLHSELNLSSLELGDSALYFCASSQGPGRRAEAFFGQGTRLTVV.

The chain combines TRBV5-5 with TRBJ2-1; the match to TRBD2 covers 10 bases. Trimming cost V 0 bases and J 3 bases; bases outside gene matches: 9. CDR1 is SGHKS and CDR2 is YYEKEE in the germline V gene (reference sequence). This CDR3 is built from 18 residues. The CDR3 DNA is TGTGCCAGCAGCTTGGTGGGGCGGACTAGCGGATACTACAATGAGCAGTTCTTC. This sequence encodes CASSLVGRTSGYYNEQFF.

This chain connects TRBV7-2 to TRBJ2-7; D unclear. Trimming took off 5 bases at V and 3 bases at J, with 17 bases between the two ends. CDR1 and CDR2 from the germline V gene are SGHTA and FQGNSA. This CDR3 is 15 amino acids long. CDR3 region: CASSTIPGRLYEQYF. The CDR3 nucleotides are TGTGCCAGCAGCACCATCCCAGGCCGGCTCTACGAGCAGTACTTC.

V gene TRBV5-1 combines with J gene TRBJ2-1, with 12 bases aligning to TRBD2. This CDR3 spans 19 amino acids. CDR1 is SGHRS, CDR2 YFSETQ, per germline. The V segment lost 6 bases and the J segment 0 bases; nucleotides outside the gene matches: 13. The CDR3 region is CASTPGLAGGQSSYNEQFF. The CDR3 region has the DNA TGCGCCAGCACCCCGGGACTAGCGGGCGGGCAGAGCTCCTACAATGAGCAGTTCTTC.